Detailed here is one T cell receptor (beta chain). This specimen includes other DNA sequences encoding the same CDR3. The sample belongs to a study of cytomegalovirus exposure and HLA in healthy donors. In the PCR, 60 Vbeta and 13 Jbeta primers were used. This table comes from immunoSEQ multiplex PCR, and its TCRdb copy is limited to in-frame clones, with some not included. In the table there are fewer than 250,000 clones, more than 85% of which are singletons. Losses at the gene ends were 3 bases for V and 2 bases for J; bases not matched to a gene: 0. The CDR3 has 14 residues. The V gene's germline CDR1 is KGHSH and CDR2 LQKENI.

Material for sequencing was PBMCs. This chain joins TRBV18 and TRBJ2-7; TRBD1 matches 11 bases. The sequence derives from a woman under 30 in good health and CMV-seronegative. The CDR3 loop reads CASSPGQGAYEQYF. CDR3 DNA: TGTGCCAGCTCACCGGGACAGGGGGCCTACGAGCAGTACTTC.